A selection of T cell receptor beta chains follows, all from one sample in a study of T cells in Graves' hyperthyroidism and ophthalmopathy. From the multiplex PCR reads, TCRdb called clonotypes with MiXCR, one entry per CDR3 protein. The repertoire holds roughly 570,000 distinct CDR3 sequences, about a sixth seen once, with 7.3% in the top ten. The sample comprised blood. The receptors here all came from a woman aged 25 to 39 with Graves' hyperthyroidism. Both conserved end residues are part of each CDR3. Each record gives: V gene, D gene, J gene, clone size, CDR3 length, CDR3 protein, CDR3 DNA. D genes are given only for firm matches. Size is stated for part of the rows, as once, few or many counts, or as a class when the clone is expanded.

>TRBV18|.|TRBJ2-7|many|14
CASSPPDSLYEQYF
TGTGCCAGCTCACCCCCGGACAGCCTCTACGAGCAGTACTTC
>TRBV25-1|.|TRBJ2-3|few|14
CASSEYSYTDTQYF
TGTGCCAGCAGTGAGTACAGCTACACAGATACGCAGTATTTT
>TRBV11-1|TRBD2|TRBJ2-1|many|14
CASSSGLVYNEQFF
TGTGCCAGCAGCTCGGGACTAGTCTACAATGAGCAGTTCTTC
>TRBV6-2/TRBV6-3|.|TRBJ2-1|many|16
CASSYSFLNSYNEQFF
TGTGCCAGCAGTTACTCGTTTCTGAACTCCTACAATGAGCAGTTCTTC
>TRBV19|TRBD1|TRBJ1-3|.|15
CASSVQGASGNTIYF
TGTGCCAGTAGTGTACAGGGGGCGAGTGGAAACACCATATATTTT
>TRBV4-2|.|TRBJ2-1|few|15
CASSQDAGIYNEQFF
TGTGCCAGCAGCCAAGATGCGGGGATCTACAATGAGCAGTTCTTC
>TRBV20-1|.|TRBJ2-3|.|14
CSATFGGGTDTQYF
TGCAGTGCTACGTTTGGGGGCGGCACAGATACGCAGTATTTT
>TRBV18|.|TRBJ1-5|few|15
CASSPPGAAYQPQHF
TGTGCCAGCTCACCACCGGGGGCAGCTTATCAGCCCCAGCATTTT
>TRBV11-1|TRBD1|TRBJ2-2|many|18
CASSHRGGQGAQTGELFF
TGTGCCAGCAGCCATCGGGGCGGTCAGGGGGCCCAGACCGGGGAGCTGTTTTTT
>TRBV7-9|.|TRBJ2-2|.|16
CASSSQFGTRPGELFF
TGTGCCAGCAGCTCCCAGTTCGGGACAAGGCCCGGGGAGCTGTTTTTT
>TRBV6-1|.|TRBJ1-2|few|16
CASSRGLGLIDYGYTF
TGTGCCAGCAGCCGAGGACTGGGGCTGATCGACTATGGCTACACCTTC
>TRBV4-1|.|TRBJ2-7|few|15
CASSQGLLQTYEQYF
TGCGCCAGCAGCCAAGGTTTACTACAGACCTACGAGCAGTACTTC
>TRBV29-1|.|TRBJ1-1|.|10
CSVEPPEAFF
TGCAGCGTTGAACCACCAGAAGCTTTCTTT
>TRBV7-8|.|TRBJ1-1|.|16
CASSLMANPRDTEAFF
TGTGCCAGCAGCTTAATGGCCAACCCAAGGGATACTGAAGCTTTCTTT
>TRBV7-2|.|TRBJ2-3|few|13
CASSFSDSDTQYF
TGTGCCAGCAGCTTTTCCGACTCAGATACGCAGTATTTT
>TRBV18|.|TRBJ2-1|few|16
CASSPPYLPAYNEQFF
TGTGCCAGCTCACCCCCGTATCTTCCGGCCTACAATGAGCAGTTCTTC
>TRBV20-1|TRBD2|TRBJ2-1|many|13
CSATSGRIDEQFF
TGCAGTGCTACTAGCGGGAGGATAGATGAGCAGTTCTTC
>TRBV11-3|TRBD2|TRBJ2-3|.|16
CASSLNVGLAADTQYF
TGTGCCAGCAGCTTAAACGTGGGACTAGCGGCAGATACGCAGTATTTT
>TRBV5-1|TRBD2|TRBJ2-3|many|15
CASSLLAGGPDTQYF
TGCGCCAGCAGCCTACTAGCGGGAGGTCCAGATACGCAGTATTTT
>TRBV3-1|.|TRBJ1-1|many|15
CASSQDLQGWTEAFF
TGTGCCAGCAGCCAAGATCTACAGGGTTGGACTGAAGCTTTCTTT
>TRBV6-1|.|TRBJ1-6|.|14
CASSYGPLRAPLHF
TGTGCCAGCAGTTATGGCCCTTTACGGGCACCCCTCCACTTT
>TRBV4-1|.|TRBJ1-6|.|18
CASSQAGVSLFYNSPLHF
TGCGCCAGCAGCCAAGCGGGAGTGTCACTCTTTTATAATTCACCCCTCCACTTT
>TRBV20-1|.|TRBJ1-4|many|13
CSATAAGGEKLFF
TGCAGTGCTACCGCGGCGGGCGGTGAAAAACTGTTTTTT
>TRBV20-1|.|TRBJ1-5|many|13
CSAEGTADQPQHF
TGCAGTGCTGAGGGCACCGCTGATCAGCCCCAGCATTTT
>TRBV18|.|TRBJ2-3|many|15
CASSPPSARTDTQYF
TGTGCCAGCTCACCACCTAGCGCTCGCACAGATACGCAGTATTTT
>TRBV20-1|.|TRBJ2-7|many|13
CSVEASSSYEQYF
TGCAGTGTTGAGGCTTCGAGCTCCTACGAGCAGTACTTC
>TRBV10-1|TRBD2|TRBJ2-7|many|15
CASSDILAGAYEQYF
TGCGCCAGCAGTGATATCCTAGCGGGAGCCTACGAGCAGTACTTC